These 19 T cell receptor beta chains were sequenced from one sample in a study of early T cells in non-severe SARS-CoV-2 infection. TCRdb itself ran the 5' RACE reads through MiXCR, one entry per CDR3 protein. In the table there are about 27,000 distinct CDR3 sequences, 5% to 5.5% of which are singletons. The specimen was whole blood. All receptors come from an adult who was a healthcare worker with PCR-confirmed SARS-CoV-2 infection or an uninfected control (not recorded which).

The chain has TRBV27 and TRBJ1-6, with D unresolved. The CDR3 has 16 residues. Germline CDR1 is MNHEY and CDR2 is SMNVEV (reference sequence). V was clipped by 1 base and J by 0 bases, with 7 bases between them. The CDR3 nucleotides are TGTGCCAGCAGTTTATTCGTGGACTCCTATAATTCACCCCTCCACTTT. It codes for CASSLFVDSYNSPLHF.

The chain employs TRBV7-9 and TRBJ2-3; D possibly corresponds to TRBD2 (6 bases). CDR1 SEHNR and CDR2 FQNEAQ come from the germline V gene (reference sequence). This CDR3 has 14 amino acids. Trimming shortened V by 3 bases and J by 5 bases, and 12 bases separated the two germline ends. The CDR3 is CASSLGDFRDTQYF. The CDR3 DNA follows: TGTGCCAGCAGCTTGGGGGACTTCAGAGATACGCAGTATTTT.

This clonotype was observed at least ten times. The rearrangement links TRBV19 to TRBJ2-2; 8 bases align to TRBD1. Germline trimming cut 7 bases from V and 7 bases from J; bases unmatched to any gene: 5. Germline CDR1 is LNHDA and CDR2 is SQIVND (reference sequence). CDR3 length: 13 residues. In nucleotides, the CDR3 is TGTGCCAGTACCCGACAGGGGAACGGGGAGCTGTTTTTT. Amino acid sequence: CASTRQGNGELFF.

This clonotype rates as medium-sized. The chain combines TRBV20-1 with TRBJ2-7; D perhaps matches TRBD2 (7 bases). Trimming stripped 5 bases from V and 3 bases from J, with 17 bases between. CDR3 length equals 14 residues. Per germline, CDR1 DFQATT and CDR2 SNEGSKA (reference sequence). The CDR3 DNA follows: TGCAGTGCTCATGTTGGGGGGGCTAGCTACGAGCAGTACTTC. Translated, it gives CSAHVGGASYEQYF.

This clonotype was recorded at least ten times. The chain recombines TRBV12-3 or TRBV12-4 with TRBJ2-7; 7 positions agree with TRBD1. The V gene end was trimmed by 4 bases and the J gene end by 3 bases; junction bases not matched to a gene: 9. This CDR3 is built from 15 residues. CDR3: CASSSPDRALYEQYF. CDR3 DNA sequence: TGTGCCAGCAGTTCCCCCGACAGGGCCCTCTACGAGCAGTACTTC.

The rearrangement uses TRBV28 and TRBJ2-7; no clear D. Germline V CDR1 and CDR2: MDHEN, SYDVKM. With 2 bases removed from V and 6 bases from J, the gap between germline ends came to 11 bases. This CDR3 region has 13 residues. The CDR3 region is CASSLGYRTEQYF. The CDR3 nucleotides read TGTGCCAGCAGTTTAGGGTATCGGACCGAGCAGTACTTC.

The sample holds a few counts of this clonotype. The V gene is TRBV20-1, the J gene TRBJ2-1; TRBD2 aligns across 7 bases. V gave up 6 bases and J gave up 4 bases; unmatched junction bases: 12. CDR1 is DFQATT and CDR2 is SNEGSKA in the germline V gene (reference sequence). CDR3 length: 15 amino acids. The CDR3 sequence: CSAPTSLAEYNEQFF. CDR3 in DNA: TGCAGTGCCCCAACGTCGCTAGCGGAGTACAATGAGCAGTTCTTC.

This clonotype is medium-sized within its sample. V is TRBV7-8 and J is TRBJ2-7; D perhaps matches TRBD1 (5 bases). The length of the CDR3 is 15 residues. Germline V gene sequence: CDR1 SGHVS, CDR2 FQNEAQ. V dropped 1 base and J dropped 6 bases, with 16 bases sitting between them. CDR3 amino acids: CASSLVPGKSPEQYF. CDR3 coding DNA: TGTGCCAGCAGCTTAGTTCCAGGGAAGAGTCCCGAGCAGTACTTC.

At least ten counts were recorded for this clonotype. The CDR3, as DNA: TGTGCCAGCAGCCTAGGGACAGGTGAAGCTTTCTTT. Protein: CASSLGTGEAFF. The chain combines TRBV7-2 with TRBJ1-1, with 8 bases lining up with TRBD1. V was pared by 5 bases and J by 7 bases, with 3 bases of the junction left unmatched. Germline CDR1 and CDR2: SGHTA and FQGNSA. The CDR3 length is 12 residues.

The V call is TRBV6-2 or TRBV6-3, the J call TRBJ2-7; the D is unclear. The CDR3 loop spans 17 amino acids. Per germline, CDR1 MNHEY and CDR2 SVGEGT. V shed 0 bases and J shed 0 bases, with 15 bases lying between them. This CDR3 is CASSYSKRSRTSYEQYF. DNA for the CDR3: TGTGCCAGCAGTTACTCGAAAAGGTCTCGCACCTCCTACGAGCAGTACTTC.

This clonotype was seen many times. This chain uses TRBV6-4 with TRBJ2-1; the D gene is possibly TRBD2 (5 bases). The germline V and J ends were trimmed by 0 bases and 7 bases, with 13 bases remaining between them. Germline CDR1 reads MRHNA; CDR2 reads SNTAGT. CDR3 length: 15 residues. CDR3 nucleotide sequence: TGTGCCAGCAGTGACTCGGGAGCTAGCTCTAATGAGCAGTTCTTC. Protein: CASSDSGASSNEQFF.

This clonotype was counted at least ten times. The chain joins TRBV29-1 to TRBJ1-1, with D unclear. The CDR3 loop spans 11 amino acids. From germline, CDR1 is SQVTM and CDR2 ANQGSEA. In DNA, the CDR3 is TGCAGTGGGAAATGGAACACTGAAGCTTTCTTT. Amino acids: CSGKWNTEAFF.

This clonotype has at least ten counts. V and J are TRBV6-6 and TRBJ1-5; D unclear. CDR3 size: 13 residues. Between the trimmed V and J ends, which lost 6 bases and 4 bases, there was a span of 10 bases. Germline assignment: CDR1 MNHNY and CDR2 SVGAGI (reference sequence). CDR3 sequence (DNA): TGTGCCAGCAGGCTAGGAGGTAATCAGCCCCAGCATTTT. Translating gives CASRLGGNQPQHF.

CDR3 amino acids: CSAKLLRDTEAFF. The CDR3 bases are TGCAGTGCAAAGCTTCTTAGGGACACTGAAGCTTTCTTT. The chain carries TRBV20-1 and TRBJ1-1; unclear D gene. Germline CDR1 and CDR2: DFQATT and SNEGSKA (reference sequence). The CDR3 runs 13 residues. The V gene lost 6 bases and the J gene lost 3 bases, with 14 bases spanning the gap.

This clonotype occurred many times. The chain combines TRBV6-1 with TRBJ1-5; TRBD1 might be the D (5 bases). Between the trimmed V and J ends, which lost 2 bases and 0 bases, there was a span of 8 bases. CDR1 is MNHNS and CDR2 is SASEGT in the germline V gene. The CDR3 has 15 residues. CDR3 residues: CASSEWGPSNQPQHF. The CDR3 DNA sequence: TGTGCCAGCAGTGAATGGGGCCCTAGCAATCAGCCCCAGCATTTT.

The rearrangement joins TRBV6-5 to TRBJ2-5; D is uncertain. The length of the CDR3 is 10 residues. V lost 7 bases and J 4 bases, leaving 4 bases between the germline ends. The V gene's germline CDR1 is MNHEY and CDR2 SVGAGI. CDR3 amino acids: CASKGETQYF. The CDR3 DNA is TGTGCCAGCAAAGGAGAGACCCAGTACTTC.

V usage is TRBV28 and J usage is TRBJ1-1, with 7 positions matching TRBD1. The CDR3 is 13 amino acids. V shed 11 bases and J 4 bases; nucleotides not matched to a gene: 10. CDR1 is MDHEN, CDR2 SYDVKM, per germline. The CDR3, as DNA: TGTGCCGGACGCTCAGGGGGTCTCACTGAAGCTTTCTTT. Protein: CAGRSGGLTEAFF.

This clonotype was detected many times. The rearrangement joins TRBV11-2 to TRBJ1-6, with 11 bases that match TRBD1. The CDR3 covers 19 residues. The V gene's germline CDR1 is SGHAT and CDR2 FQNNGV. With 5 bases clipped from V and 0 bases from J, the junction kept 9 bases outside the gene matches. The CDR3 nucleotides are TGTGCCAGCAGCCGGACAGGGGGCGAATCAAGCTCCTATAATTCACCCCTCCACTTT. Translated, it gives CASSRTGGESSSYNSPLHF.

The rearrangement links TRBV3-1 to TRBJ2-7; D remains ambiguous. The germline V gene has CDR1 LGHDT and CDR2 YNNKEL (reference sequence). The CDR3 contains 12 residues. Trimming left V 3 bases short and J 2 bases short, with 5 bases between. DNA for the CDR3: TGTGCCAGCAGCCATGACACCTACGAGCAGTACTTC. It codes for CASSHDTYEQYF.